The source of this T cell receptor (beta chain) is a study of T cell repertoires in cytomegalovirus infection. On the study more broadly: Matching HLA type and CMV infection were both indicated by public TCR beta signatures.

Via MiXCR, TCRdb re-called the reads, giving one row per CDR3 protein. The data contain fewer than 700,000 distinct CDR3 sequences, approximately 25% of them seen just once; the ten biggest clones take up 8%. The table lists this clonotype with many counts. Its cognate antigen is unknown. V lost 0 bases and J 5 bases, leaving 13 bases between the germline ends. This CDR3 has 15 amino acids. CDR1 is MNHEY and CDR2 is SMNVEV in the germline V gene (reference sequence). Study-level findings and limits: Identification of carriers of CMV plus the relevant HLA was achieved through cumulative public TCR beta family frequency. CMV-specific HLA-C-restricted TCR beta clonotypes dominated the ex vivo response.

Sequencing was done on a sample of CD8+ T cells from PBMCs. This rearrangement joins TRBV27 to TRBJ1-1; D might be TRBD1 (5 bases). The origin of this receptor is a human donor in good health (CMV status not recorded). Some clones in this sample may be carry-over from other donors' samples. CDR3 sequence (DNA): TGTGCCAGCAGTTTATCGAAAGGGGTATTGACTGAAGCTTTCTTT. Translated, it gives CASSLSKGVLTEAFF.